These T cell receptor beta chains were read from a single sample in a study of blood T cell repertoires in COVID-19. The data were produced by immunoSEQ multiplex PCR, yet TCRdb's version contains in-frame clones alone and is incomplete. The repertoire holds approximately 290,000 clones, with about 90% as singletons. Sequencing input: peripheral blood. These receptors came from a woman younger than 45 with COVID-19, enrolled during active disease. Each CDR3 is given with its conserved first and last residue. The order of the fields is V gene, J gene, D gene, clone size, CDR3 DNA, CDR3 protein. The D gene is left open where the match is weak. Some rows mark clone size as missing; the rest say once, few, many or name a class of expanded clone.

TRBV5-1	TRBJ1-6	TRBD1	.	TGCGCCAGCAGCTTGGAGGGACAGGGCTCACCCCTCCACTTT	CASSLEGQGSPLHF
TRBV7-9	TRBJ1-1	.	.	TGTGCCAGCGGGGCCCTGAACACTGAAGCTTTCTTT	CASGALNTEAFF
TRBV12-3/TRBV12-4	TRBJ1-6	.	.	TGTGCCAGCAGACTCGGGGGAAATTCACCCCTCCACTTT	CASRLGGNSPLHF
TRBV7-9	TRBJ2-1	.	.	TGTGCCAGCAAGCCAACGACACTTCAGGGTACAGATGAGCAGTTCTTC	CASKPTTLQGTDEQFF
TRBV24-1	TRBJ2-3	.	once	TGTGCCACCAGTGATGCTTCCTCTGGGGGGGATACGCAGTATTTT	CATSDASSGGDTQYF
TRBV11-3	TRBJ1-3	.	once	TGTGCCAGCAGCTTATCTACGGGAGGTGGAAACACCATATATTTT	CASSLSTGGGNTIYF
TRBV6-9	TRBJ1-2	.	.	TGTGCCAGCAGTTTTGAGAACTATGGCTACACCTTC	CASSFENYGYTF
TRBV7-6	TRBJ1-2	.	.	TGTGCCAGCAGCTCCCCCGGGGACTTCGGGAGCGGCTACACCTTC	CASSSPGDFGSGYTF
TRBV2	TRBJ1-4	TRBD1	.	TGTGCCAGCGGGGGGACAGGGGCTGAAAAACTGTTTTTT	CASGGTGAEKLFF
TRBV4-1	TRBJ2-1	TRBD1	.	TGCGCCAGCAGCCAAGCTGGGGGACAGGGTCGAAATGAGCAGTTCTTC	CASSQAGGQGRNEQFF
TRBV7-9	TRBJ1-1	.	.	TGTGCCAGCAGCGCCGATTGGGAGGGGACTGAAGCTTTCTTT	CASSADWEGTEAFF
TRBV5-4	TRBJ2-1	.	.	TGTGCCAGCAGCCGGGGGTGGAATGAGCAGTTCTTC	CASSRGWNEQFF
TRBV5-4	TRBJ2-7	.	.	TGTGCCAGCAGCTACGGACAGGAGCAGTACTTC	CASSYGQEQYF
TRBV5-1	TRBJ1-2	.	.	TGCGCCAGCAGCCCCTCAGGGGACCCTAACTATGGCTACACCTTC	CASSPSGDPNYGYTF
TRBV7-8	TRBJ1-3	.	few	TGTGCCAGCAGCGCCACTTTCCCCGGGGACATGACTGGAAACACCATATATTTT	CASSATFPGDMTGNTIYF
TRBV7-8	TRBJ1-2	.	few	TGTGCCAGCAGCCCGCGGTGGCCAAGGGGTGGCTACACCTTC	CASSPRWPRGGYTF
TRBV5-1	TRBJ2-7	.	.	TGCGCCAGCAGCTACACCGGGACTGAGGCTGGCGAGCAGTACTTC	CASSYTGTEAGEQYF
TRBV10-2	TRBJ2-1	TRBD2	.	TGCGCCAGCAGGGGGGGAGCGGGGGGCAAAAATGAGCAGTTCTTC	CASRGGAGGKNEQFF
TRBV6-5	TRBJ1-1	TRBD1	.	TGTGCCAGCAGTAGACCCAGGGGGGCGGACACTGAAGCTTTCTTT	CASSRPRGADTEAFF
TRBV13	TRBJ2-3	.	.	TGTGCCAGCAGCTTAGAATCAGGGGATATCTATTCCGACGGTACGCAGTATTTT	CASSLESGDIYSDGTQYF
TRBV7-9	TRBJ2-2	.	.	TGTGCCAGCACCTCGGTGACGAACACCGGGGAGCTGTTTTTT	CASTSVTNTGELFF
TRBV29-1	TRBJ1-2	TRBD1	.	TGCAGCGTTGAAGTGACAGGGTATGGCTACACCTTC	CSVEVTGYGYTF
TRBV29-1	TRBJ1-4	TRBD1	.	TGCAGCGCCCAGCGGGACAGGGATGAAAAACTGTTTTTT	CSAQRDRDEKLFF
TRBV4-2	TRBJ2-1	TRBD2	.	TGTGCCAGCAGCCCGGGACTAGCGAAATTGCCCTTAACCTACAATGAGCAGTTCTTC	CASSPGLAKLPLTYNEQFF
TRBV5-1	TRBJ1-1	TRBD1	.	TGCGCCAGCAGCTTGTCAGGGGGCACTGAAGCTTTCTTT	CASSLSGGTEAFF
TRBV12-5	TRBJ1-5	.	.	TGTGCTAGTGCCACAGGGACGGGCAATCAGCCCCAGCATTTT	CASATGTGNQPQHF
TRBV11-2	TRBJ2-1	.	.	TGTGCCAGCAGCTTATCCGGGGGGCACAAGGGTGAGCAGTTCTTC	CASSLSGGHKGEQFF
TRBV7-9	TRBJ2-3	TRBD2	.	TGTGCCACCCTTCGCGGGGGGGCCCCAGATACGCAGTATTTT	CATLRGGAPDTQYF
TRBV14	TRBJ1-2	.	.	TGTGCCAGCAGCCATACGAGGGGGATGGGCTACACCTTC	CASSHTRGMGYTF
TRBV6-5	TRBJ1-2	.	once	TGTGCCACCCTCAGGGATGGCTACACCTTC	CATLRDGYTF
TRBV9	TRBJ1-2	.	.	TGTGCCAGCAGCGTAGGGGCGAGGGCCTATGGCTACACCTTC	CASSVGARAYGYTF
TRBV12-5	TRBJ2-2	TRBD2	.	TGTGCTAGTGGTTTGGCGTCAACTAGCGGGGGATATACCGGGGAGCTGTTTTTT	CASGLASTSGGYTGELFF
TRBV6-5	TRBJ1-2	.	few	TGTGCCAGCAGGGGATCAGGGGCCTGGGGTGGCTACACCTTC	CASRGSGAWGGYTF
TRBV7-9	TRBJ2-2	TRBD1	.	TGTGCCAGCAGGCCAATCACCCCGGGACAGGGTTCCGGGGAGCTGTTTTTT	CASRPITPGQGSGELFF
TRBV6-5	TRBJ1-6	TRBD1	.	TGTGCCAGCAGTTACTCGACAGGGAGTATCCATTCACCCCTCCACTTT	CASSYSTGSIHSPLHF
TRBV5-1	TRBJ1-2	.	.	TGCGCCAGCAGCTTGGCCTGGGCAGGGACTGATGGCTACACCTTC	CASSLAWAGTDGYTF
TRBV5-6	TRBJ1-2	.	.	TGTGCCAGCAGCTTGGCCACAGCGGGGGTGATGGAAGGCTACACCTTC	CASSLATAGVMEGYTF
TRBV3-1/TRBV3-2	TRBJ1-4	.	.	TGTGCCAGCAGCCGGAGAGAAAAACTGTTTTTT	CASSRREKLFF
TRBV19	TRBJ1-1	TRBD1	.	TGTGCCAGTAGTAGTCTCGACAGGGTTGTTGAAGCTTTCTTT	CASSSLDRVVEAFF